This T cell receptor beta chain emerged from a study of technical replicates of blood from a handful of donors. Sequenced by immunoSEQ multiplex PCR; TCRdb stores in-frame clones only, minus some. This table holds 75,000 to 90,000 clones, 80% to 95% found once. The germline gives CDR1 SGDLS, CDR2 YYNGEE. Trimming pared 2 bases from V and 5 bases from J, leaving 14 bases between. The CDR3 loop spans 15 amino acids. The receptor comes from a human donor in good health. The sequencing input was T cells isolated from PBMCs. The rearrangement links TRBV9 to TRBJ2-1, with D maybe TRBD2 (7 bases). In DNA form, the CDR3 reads TGTGCCAGCAGCGTCGGAGGGGGGGACAACAATGAGCAGTTCTTC. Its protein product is CASSVGGGDNNEQFF.